In its sample, the clone carrying this TCR beta chain was seen a few times. DNA loading was fixed at about 360 ng for all bulk PBMC samples. Sequencing was performed with immunoSEQ multiplex PCR; in TCRdb, only in-frame clones are kept and a portion is missing. Of some 10,000 clones in the sample, 70% to 90% were seen once. Looked up from germline, CDR1 is GTSNPN and CDR2 is SVGIG (reference sequence). The CDR3 contains 14 residues. V lost 0 bases and J 2 bases, leaving 8 bases between the germline ends. Time point meaning: pre-treatment baseline. The sample belongs to a study of blood T cell dynamics during melanoma immunotherapy.

This sample comprised blood, obtained from a patient treated with checkpoint blockade. This clonotype was sampled from a human donor with melanoma. V gene TRBV30 combines with J gene TRBJ1-3, with D unclear. CDR3 sequence (DNA): TGTGCCTGGAGTGTAGGCGGCACTGGAAACACCATATATTTT. Its protein is CAWSVGGTGNTIYF. The variable domain in full, completed from reference TRBV30 and TRBJ1-3, reads SQTIHQWPATLVQPVGSPLSLECTVEGTSNPNLYWYRQAAGRGLQLLFYSVGIGQISSEVPQNLSASRPQDRQFILSSKKLLLSDSGFYLCAWSVGGTGNTIYFGEGSWLTVV.